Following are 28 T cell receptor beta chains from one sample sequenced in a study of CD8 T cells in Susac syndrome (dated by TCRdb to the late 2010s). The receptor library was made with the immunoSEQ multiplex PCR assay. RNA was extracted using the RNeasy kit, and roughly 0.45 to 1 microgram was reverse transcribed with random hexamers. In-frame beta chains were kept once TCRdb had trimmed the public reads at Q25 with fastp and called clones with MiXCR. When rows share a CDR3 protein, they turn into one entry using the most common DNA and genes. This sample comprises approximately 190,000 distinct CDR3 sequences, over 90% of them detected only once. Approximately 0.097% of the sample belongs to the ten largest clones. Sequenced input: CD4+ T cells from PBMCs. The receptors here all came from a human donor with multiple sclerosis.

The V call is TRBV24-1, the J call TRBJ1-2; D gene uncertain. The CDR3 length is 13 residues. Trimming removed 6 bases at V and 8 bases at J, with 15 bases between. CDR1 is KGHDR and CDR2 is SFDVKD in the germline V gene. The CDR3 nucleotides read TGTGCCACCAGTATAAGCGAAGCGAGCGGCTACACCTTC. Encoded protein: CATSISEASGYTF.

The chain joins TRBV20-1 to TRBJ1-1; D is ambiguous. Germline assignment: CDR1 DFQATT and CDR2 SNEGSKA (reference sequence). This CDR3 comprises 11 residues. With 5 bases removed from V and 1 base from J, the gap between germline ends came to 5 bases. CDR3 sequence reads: CSAPQNTEAFF. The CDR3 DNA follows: TGCAGTGCTCCACAGAACACTGAAGCTTTCTTT.

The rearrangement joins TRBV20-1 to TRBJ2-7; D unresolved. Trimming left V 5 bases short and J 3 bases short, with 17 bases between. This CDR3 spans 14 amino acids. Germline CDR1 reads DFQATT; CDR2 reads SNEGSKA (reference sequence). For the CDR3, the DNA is TGCAGTGCTGGGTCAGGACCAATCCGCTACGAGCAGTACTTC. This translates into CSAGSGPIRYEQYF.

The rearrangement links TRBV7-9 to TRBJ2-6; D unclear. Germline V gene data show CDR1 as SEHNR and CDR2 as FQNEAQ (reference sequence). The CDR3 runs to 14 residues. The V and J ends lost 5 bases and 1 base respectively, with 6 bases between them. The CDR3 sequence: CASSKRSGANVLTF. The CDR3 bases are TGTGCCAGCAGCAAGAGATCTGGGGCCAACGTCCTGACTTTC.

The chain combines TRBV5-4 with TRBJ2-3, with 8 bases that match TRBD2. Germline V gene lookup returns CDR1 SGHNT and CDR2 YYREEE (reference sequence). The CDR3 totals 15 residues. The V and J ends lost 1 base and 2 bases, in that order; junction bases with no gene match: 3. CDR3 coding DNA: TGTGCCAGCAGCTTGCTTAGCGGGGACACAGATACGCAGTATTTT. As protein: CASSLLSGDTDTQYF.

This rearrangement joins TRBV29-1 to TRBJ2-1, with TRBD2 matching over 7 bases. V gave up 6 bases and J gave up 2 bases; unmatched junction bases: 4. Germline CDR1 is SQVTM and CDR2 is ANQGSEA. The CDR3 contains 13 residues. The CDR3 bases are TGCAGCGTGGGGAGGGTCCCCTACAATGAGCAGTTCTTC. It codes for CSVGRVPYNEQFF.

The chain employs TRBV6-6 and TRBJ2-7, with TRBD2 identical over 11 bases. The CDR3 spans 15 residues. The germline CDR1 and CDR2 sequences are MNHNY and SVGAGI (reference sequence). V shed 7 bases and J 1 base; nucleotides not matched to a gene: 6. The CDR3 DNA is TGTGCCAGCACCGGGGGGACTAGCGGTTCCTACGAGCAGTACTTC. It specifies CASTGGTSGSYEQYF.

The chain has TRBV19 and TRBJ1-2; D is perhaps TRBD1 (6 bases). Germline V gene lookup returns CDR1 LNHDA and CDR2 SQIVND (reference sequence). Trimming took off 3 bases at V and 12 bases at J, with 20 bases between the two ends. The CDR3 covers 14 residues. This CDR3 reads CASSIGGQGRTHTF. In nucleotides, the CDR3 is TGTGCCAGTAGTATCGGGGGCCAGGGAAGGACCCACACCTTC.

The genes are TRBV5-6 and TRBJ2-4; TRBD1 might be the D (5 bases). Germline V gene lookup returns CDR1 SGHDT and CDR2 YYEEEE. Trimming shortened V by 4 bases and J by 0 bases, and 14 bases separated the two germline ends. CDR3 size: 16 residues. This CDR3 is CASSPQGTLAKNIQYF. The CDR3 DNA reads TGTGCCAGCAGCCCCCAGGGAACCCTAGCCAAAAACATTCAGTACTTC.

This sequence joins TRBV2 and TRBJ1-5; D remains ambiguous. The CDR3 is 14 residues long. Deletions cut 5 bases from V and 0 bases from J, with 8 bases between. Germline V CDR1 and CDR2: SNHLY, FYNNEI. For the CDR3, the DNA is TGTGCCAGCAGTTTAGACTATAGCAATCAGCCCCAGCATTTT. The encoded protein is CASSLDYSNQPQHF.

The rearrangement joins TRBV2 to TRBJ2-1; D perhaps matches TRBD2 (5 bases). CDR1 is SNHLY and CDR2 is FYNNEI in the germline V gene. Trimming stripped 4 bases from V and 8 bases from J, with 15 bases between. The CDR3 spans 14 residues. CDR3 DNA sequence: TGTGCCAGCAGTGTTGGGCCCCTGAGGGATGAGCAGTTCTTC. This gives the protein CASSVGPLRDEQFF.

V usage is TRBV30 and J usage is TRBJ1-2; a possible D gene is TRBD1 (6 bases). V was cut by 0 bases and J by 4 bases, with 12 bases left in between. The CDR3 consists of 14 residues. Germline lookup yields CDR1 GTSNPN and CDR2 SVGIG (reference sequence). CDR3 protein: CAWSVTGLSYGYTF. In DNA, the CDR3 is TGTGCCTGGAGTGTGACAGGTCTAAGCTATGGCTACACCTTC.

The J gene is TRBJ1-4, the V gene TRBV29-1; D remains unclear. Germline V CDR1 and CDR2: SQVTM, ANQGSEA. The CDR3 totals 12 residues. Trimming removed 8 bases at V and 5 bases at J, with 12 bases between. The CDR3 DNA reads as TGCAGCAAACTGGATAGCAATGAAAAACTGTTTTTT. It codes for CSKLDSNEKLFF.

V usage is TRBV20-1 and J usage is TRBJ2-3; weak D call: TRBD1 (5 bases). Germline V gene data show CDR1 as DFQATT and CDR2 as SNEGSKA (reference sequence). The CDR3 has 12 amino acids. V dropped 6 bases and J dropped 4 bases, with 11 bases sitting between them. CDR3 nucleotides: TGCAGTGCCCCAGGGTTTCCAGATACGCAGTATTTT. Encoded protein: CSAPGFPDTQYF.

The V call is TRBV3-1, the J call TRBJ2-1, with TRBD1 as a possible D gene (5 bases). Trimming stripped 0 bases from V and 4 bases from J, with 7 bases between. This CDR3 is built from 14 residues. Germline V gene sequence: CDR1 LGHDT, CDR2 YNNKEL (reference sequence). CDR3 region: CASSQEDTYNEQFF. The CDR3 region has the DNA TGTGCCAGCAGCCAAGAGGACACTTACAATGAGCAGTTCTTC.

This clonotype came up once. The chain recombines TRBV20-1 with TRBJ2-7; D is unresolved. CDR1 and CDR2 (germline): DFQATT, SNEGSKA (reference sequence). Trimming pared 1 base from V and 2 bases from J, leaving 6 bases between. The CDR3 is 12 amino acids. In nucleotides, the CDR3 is TGCAGTGCTAGAGGAGTTACCTACGAGCAGTACTTC. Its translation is CSARGVTYEQYF.

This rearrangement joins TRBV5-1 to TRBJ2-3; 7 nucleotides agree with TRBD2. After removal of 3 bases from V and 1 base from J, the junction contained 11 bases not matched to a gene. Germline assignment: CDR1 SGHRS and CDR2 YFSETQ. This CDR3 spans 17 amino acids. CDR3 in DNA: TGCGCCAGCAGCTCCTTAGCTAGCGGAGGCGGCACAGATACGCAGTATTTT. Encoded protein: CASSSLASGGGTDTQYF. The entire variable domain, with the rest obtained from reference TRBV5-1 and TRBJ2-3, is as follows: KAGVTQTPRYLIKTRGQQVTLSCSPISGHRSVSWYQQTPGQGLQFLFEYFSETQRNKGNFPGRFSGRQFSNSRSEMNVSTLELGDSALYLCASSSLASGGGTDTQYFGPGTRLTVL.

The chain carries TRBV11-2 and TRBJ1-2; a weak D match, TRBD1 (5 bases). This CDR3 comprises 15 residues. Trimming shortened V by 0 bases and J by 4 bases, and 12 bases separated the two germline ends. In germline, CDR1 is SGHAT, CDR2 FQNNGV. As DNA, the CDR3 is TGTGCCAGCAGCTTAGAGGGAGCCGGGGCCTATGGCTACACCTTC. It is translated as CASSLEGAGAYGYTF.

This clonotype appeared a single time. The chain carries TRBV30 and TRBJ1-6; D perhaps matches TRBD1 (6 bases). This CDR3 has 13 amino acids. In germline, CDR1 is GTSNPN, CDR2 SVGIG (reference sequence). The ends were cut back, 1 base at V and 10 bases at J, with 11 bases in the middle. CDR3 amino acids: CAWSDRVGSPLHF. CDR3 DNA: TGTGCCTGGAGTGACAGGGTCGGGTCACCCCTCCACTTT.

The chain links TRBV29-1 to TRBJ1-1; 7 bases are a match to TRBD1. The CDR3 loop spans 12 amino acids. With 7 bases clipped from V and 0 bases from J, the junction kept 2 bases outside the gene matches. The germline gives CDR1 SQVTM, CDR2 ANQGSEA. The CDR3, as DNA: TGCAGCGGGGGACAGATGAACACTGAAGCTTTCTTT. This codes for CSGGQMNTEAFF.

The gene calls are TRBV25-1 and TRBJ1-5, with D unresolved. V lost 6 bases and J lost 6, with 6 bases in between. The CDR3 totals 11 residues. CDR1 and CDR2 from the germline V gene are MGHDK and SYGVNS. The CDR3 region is CASSRAQPQHF. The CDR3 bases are TGTGCCAGCAGCCGCGCTCAGCCCCAGCATTTT.

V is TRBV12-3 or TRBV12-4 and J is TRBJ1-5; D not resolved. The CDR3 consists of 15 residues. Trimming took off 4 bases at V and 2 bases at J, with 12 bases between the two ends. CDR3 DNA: TGTGCCAGCAGTTCGGACGGAGTGGGCAATCAGCCCCAGCATTTT. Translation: CASSSDGVGNQPQHF.

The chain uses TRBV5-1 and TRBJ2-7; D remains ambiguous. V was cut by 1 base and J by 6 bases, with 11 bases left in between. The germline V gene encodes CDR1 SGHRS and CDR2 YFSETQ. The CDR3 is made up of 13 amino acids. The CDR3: CASSLYPRREQYF. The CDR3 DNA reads TGCGCCAGCAGCTTGTACCCTCGTCGCGAGCAGTACTTC.

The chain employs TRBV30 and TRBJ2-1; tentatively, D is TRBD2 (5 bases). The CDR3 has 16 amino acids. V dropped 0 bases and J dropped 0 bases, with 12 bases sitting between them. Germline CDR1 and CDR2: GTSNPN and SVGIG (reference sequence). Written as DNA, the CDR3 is TGTGCCTGGAGTGTACAAGGGAGTTTCTCCTACAATGAGCAGTTCTTC. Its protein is CAWSVQGSFSYNEQFF.

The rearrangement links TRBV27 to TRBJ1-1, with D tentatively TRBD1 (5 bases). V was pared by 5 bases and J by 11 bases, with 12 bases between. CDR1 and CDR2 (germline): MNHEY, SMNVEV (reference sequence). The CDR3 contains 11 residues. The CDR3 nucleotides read TGTGCCAGCAGTCAGGGCTGGAAGGCTTTCTTT. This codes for CASSQGWKAFF.

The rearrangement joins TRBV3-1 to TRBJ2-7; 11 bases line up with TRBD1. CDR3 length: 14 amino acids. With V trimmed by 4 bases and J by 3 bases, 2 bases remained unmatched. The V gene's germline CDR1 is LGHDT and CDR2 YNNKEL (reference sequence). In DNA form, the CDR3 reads TGTGCCAGCAGCCGGACAGGGGGCGGCTACGAGCAGTACTTC. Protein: CASSRTGGGYEQYF.

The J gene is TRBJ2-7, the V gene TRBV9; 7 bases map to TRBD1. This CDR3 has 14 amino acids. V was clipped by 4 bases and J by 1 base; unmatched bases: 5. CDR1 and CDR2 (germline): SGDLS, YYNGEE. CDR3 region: CASSPGTASYEQYF. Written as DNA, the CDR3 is TGTGCCAGCAGCCCCGGGACAGCTTCCTACGAGCAGTACTTC. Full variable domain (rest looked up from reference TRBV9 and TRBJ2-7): DSGVTQTPKHLITATGQRVTLRCSPRSGDLSVYWYQQSLDQGLQFLIQYYNGEERAKGNILERFSAQQFPDLHSELNLSSLELGDSALYFCASSPGTASYEQYFGPGTRLTVT.

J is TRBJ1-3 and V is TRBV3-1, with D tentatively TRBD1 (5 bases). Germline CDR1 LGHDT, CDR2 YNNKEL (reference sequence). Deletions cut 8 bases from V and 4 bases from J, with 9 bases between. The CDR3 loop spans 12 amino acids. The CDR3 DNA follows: TGTGCCAGCGAGGGGAGCGGAAACACCATATATTTT. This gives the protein CASEGSGNTIYF.